This entry features one T cell receptor beta chain sequence. This table comes from immunoSEQ multiplex PCR, and its TCRdb copy is limited to in-frame clones, with some not included. The sample lists roughly 590,000 clones; less than 97% were seen once. The data originate from a study of shared clonotypes between healthy human individuals. CD45RO-negative cells were positively selected for CCR7, leaving out terminally differentiated effector memory CD45RA+ cells. Healthy adults negative for HIV, lacking recent acute infections or vaccinations, served as donors. All participating donors were Caucasian adults from Nashville, Tennessee. Per the germline V gene, CDR1 is MDHEN and CDR2 is SYDVKM. V dropped 6 bases and J dropped 2; count of bases not matched to a gene: 8. CDR3 length: 15 amino acids.

The chain recombines TRBV28 with TRBJ2-7, with TRBD1 matching 9 bases. Sequenced input: naive CD8+ T cells sorted from blood. The clonotype comes from a woman in her 30s in good health. CDR3 residues: CASSHPGQGTYEQYF. DNA of the CDR3: TGTGCCAGCAGCCACCCGGGACAGGGAACCTACGAGCAGTACTTC.